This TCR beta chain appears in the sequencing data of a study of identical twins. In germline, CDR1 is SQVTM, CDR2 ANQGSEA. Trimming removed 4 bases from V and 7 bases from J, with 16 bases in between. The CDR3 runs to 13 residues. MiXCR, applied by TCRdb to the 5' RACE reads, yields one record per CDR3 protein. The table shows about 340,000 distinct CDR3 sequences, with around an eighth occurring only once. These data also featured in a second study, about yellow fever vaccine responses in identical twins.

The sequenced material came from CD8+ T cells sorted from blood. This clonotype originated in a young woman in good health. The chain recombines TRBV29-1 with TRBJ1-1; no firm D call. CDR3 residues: CSVGDNFAIEAFF. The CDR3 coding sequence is TGCAGCGTTGGAGATAATTTCGCGATTGAAGCTTTCTTT. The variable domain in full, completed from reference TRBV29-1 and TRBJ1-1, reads SAVISQKPSRDICQRGTSLTIQCQVDSQVTMMFWYRQQPGQSLTLIATANQGSEATYESGFVIDKFPISRPNLTFSTLTVSNMSPEDSSIYLCSVGDNFAIEAFFGQGTRLTVV.